The present T cell receptor (beta chain) was sequenced within a study of T-cell reconstitution after alpha-beta-depleted transplantation in children. The CDR3 is 13 amino acids. Germline V gene data show CDR1 as SGHDT and CDR2 as YYEEEE. Trimming removed 0 bases from V and 5 bases from J, with 8 bases in between. During its preparation, the TCRbeta library received unique molecular identifiers. TCRdb used MiXCR to reprocess the PCR reads, holding one entry per CDR3 protein. The data contain about 270,000 distinct CDR3 sequences, around 9.6% of them singletons. The receptor was derived from a human donor who donated a stem cell graft to a child with SCID. The sample was PBMCs from the stem cell graft donor, taken from the stem cell graft. The chain couples TRBV5-6 to TRBJ2-5; D gene uncertain. CDR3 DNA sequence: TGTGCCAGCAGCTTGGATGGGTTCGAGACCCAGTACTTC. Translating gives CASSLDGFETQYF.